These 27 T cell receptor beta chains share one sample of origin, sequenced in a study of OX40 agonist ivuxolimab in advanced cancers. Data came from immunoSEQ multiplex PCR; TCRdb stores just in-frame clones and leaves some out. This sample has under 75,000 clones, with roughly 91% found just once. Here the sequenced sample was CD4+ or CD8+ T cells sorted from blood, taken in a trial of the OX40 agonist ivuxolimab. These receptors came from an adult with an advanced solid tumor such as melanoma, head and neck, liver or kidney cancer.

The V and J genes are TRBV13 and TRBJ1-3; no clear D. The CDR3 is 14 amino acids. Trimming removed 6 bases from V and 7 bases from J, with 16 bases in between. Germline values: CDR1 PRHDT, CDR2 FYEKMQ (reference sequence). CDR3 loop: CASRRPTSSNTIYF. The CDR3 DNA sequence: TGTGCCAGCAGGCGACCTACGTCGTCGAACACCATATATTTT. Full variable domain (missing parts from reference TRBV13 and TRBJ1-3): AAGVIQSPRHLIKEKRETATLKCYPIPRHDTVYWYQQGPGQDPQFLISFYEKMQSDKGSIPDRFSAQQFSDYHSELNMSSLELGDSALYFCASRRPTSSNTIYFGEGSWLTVV.

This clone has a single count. This chain's CDR3 is CASRRGAGNSGANVLTF. The DNA for the CDR3 is TGTGCCAGCAGGAGAGGAGCAGGCAACTCTGGGGCCAACGTCCTGACTTTC. The chain links TRBV2 to TRBJ2-6, with D uncertain. The CDR3 spans 17 residues. In germline, CDR1 is SNHLY, CDR2 FYNNEI. With 6 bases removed from V and 0 bases from J, the gap between germline ends came to 15 bases. Filled out from reference TRBV2 and TRBJ2-6, the complete variable domain reads EPEVTQTPSHQVTQMGQEVILRCVPISNHLYFYWYRQILGQKVEFLVSFYNNEISEKSEIFDDQFSVERPDGSNFTLKIRSTKLEDSAMYFCASRRGAGNSGANVLTFGAGSRLTVL.

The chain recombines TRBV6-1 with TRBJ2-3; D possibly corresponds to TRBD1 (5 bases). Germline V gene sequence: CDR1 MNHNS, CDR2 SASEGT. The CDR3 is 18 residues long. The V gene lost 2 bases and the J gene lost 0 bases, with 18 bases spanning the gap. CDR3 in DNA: TGTGCCAGCAGTGAATGGGCCAGACAGACCACTAGCACAGATACGCAGTATTTT. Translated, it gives CASSEWARQTTSTDTQYF.

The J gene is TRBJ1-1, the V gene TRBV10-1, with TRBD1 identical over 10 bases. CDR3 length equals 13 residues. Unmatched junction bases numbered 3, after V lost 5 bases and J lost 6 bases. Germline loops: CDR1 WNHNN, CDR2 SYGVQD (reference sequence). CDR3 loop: CASSWDRGAEAFF. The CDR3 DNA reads TGCGCCAGCAGTTGGGACAGGGGCGCTGAAGCTTTCTTT.

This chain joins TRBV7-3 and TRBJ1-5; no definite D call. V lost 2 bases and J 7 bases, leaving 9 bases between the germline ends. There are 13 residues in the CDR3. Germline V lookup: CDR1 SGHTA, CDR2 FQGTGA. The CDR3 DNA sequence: TGTGCCAGCAGCTTAGCAGACGGCCAGCCCCAGCATTTT. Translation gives CASSLADGQPQHF.

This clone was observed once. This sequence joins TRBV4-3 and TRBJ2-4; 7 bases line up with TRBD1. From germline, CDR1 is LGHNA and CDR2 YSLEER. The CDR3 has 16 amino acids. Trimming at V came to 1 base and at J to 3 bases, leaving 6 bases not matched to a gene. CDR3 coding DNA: TGCGCCAGCAGCCAAGCTTCACAGGGGCACAAAAACATTCAGTACTTC. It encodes CASSQASQGHKNIQYF.

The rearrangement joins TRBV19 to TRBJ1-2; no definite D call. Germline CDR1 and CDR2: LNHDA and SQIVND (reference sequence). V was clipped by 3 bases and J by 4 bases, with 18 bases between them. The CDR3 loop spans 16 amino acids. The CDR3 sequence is CASSIVRQTRPYGYTF. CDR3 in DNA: TGTGCCAGTAGTATCGTACGACAAACTCGGCCCTATGGCTACACCTTC.

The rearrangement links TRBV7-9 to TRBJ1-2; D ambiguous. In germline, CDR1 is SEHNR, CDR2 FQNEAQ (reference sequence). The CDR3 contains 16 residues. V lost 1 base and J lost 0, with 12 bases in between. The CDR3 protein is CASSLGRAATNYGYTF. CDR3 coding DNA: TGTGCCAGCAGCTTAGGTCGGGCAGCAACTAACTATGGCTACACCTTC.

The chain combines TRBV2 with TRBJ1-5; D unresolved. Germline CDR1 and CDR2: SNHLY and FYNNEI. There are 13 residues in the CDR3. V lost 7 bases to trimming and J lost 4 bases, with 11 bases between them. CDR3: CASTGEWNQPQHF. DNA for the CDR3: TGTGCCAGCACGGGAGAGTGGAATCAGCCCCAGCATTTT.

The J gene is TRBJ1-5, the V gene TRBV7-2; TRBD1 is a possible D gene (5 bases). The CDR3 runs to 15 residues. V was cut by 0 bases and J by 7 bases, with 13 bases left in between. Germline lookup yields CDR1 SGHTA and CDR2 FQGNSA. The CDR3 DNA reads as TGTGCCAGCAGCTTAGCAGTCGAGGGACGGCAGCCCCAGCATTTT. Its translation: CASSLAVEGRQPQHF.

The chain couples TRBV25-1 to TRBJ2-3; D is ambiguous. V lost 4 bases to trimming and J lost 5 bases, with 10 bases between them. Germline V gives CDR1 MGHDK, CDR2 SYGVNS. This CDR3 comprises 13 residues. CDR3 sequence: CASSANLGDTQYF. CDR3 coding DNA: TGTGCCAGCAGTGCGAATTTAGGAGATACGCAGTATTTT.

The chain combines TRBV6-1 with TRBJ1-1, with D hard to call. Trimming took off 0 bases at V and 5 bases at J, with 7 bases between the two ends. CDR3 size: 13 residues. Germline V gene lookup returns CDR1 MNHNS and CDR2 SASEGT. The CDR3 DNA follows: TGTGCCAGCAGTGAAGCAGGGCAGACTGAAGCTTTCTTT. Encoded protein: CASSEAGQTEAFF.

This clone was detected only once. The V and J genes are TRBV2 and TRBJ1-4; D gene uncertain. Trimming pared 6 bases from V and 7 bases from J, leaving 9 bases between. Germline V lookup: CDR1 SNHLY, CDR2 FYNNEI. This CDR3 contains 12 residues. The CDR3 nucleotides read TGTGCCAGCAGGCTGGGTCCTGAAAAACTGTTTTTT. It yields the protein CASRLGPEKLFF.

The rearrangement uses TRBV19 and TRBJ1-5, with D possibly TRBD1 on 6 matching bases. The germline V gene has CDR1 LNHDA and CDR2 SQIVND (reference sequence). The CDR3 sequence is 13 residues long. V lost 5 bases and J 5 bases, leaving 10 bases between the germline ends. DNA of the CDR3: TGTGCCAGTAGTGCCGACAGGCATCAGCCCCAGCATTTT. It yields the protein CASSADRHQPQHF.

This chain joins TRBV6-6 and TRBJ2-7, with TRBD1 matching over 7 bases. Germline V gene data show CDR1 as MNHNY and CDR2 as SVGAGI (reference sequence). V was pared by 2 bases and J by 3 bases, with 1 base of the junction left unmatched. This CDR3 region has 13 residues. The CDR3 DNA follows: TGTGCCAGCAGTTACCACAGGGGCTACGAGCAGTACTTC. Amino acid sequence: CASSYHRGYEQYF.

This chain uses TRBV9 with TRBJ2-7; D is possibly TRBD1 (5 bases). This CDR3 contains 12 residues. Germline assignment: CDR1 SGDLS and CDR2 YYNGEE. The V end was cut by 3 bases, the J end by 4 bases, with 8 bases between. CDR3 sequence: CASSGTQYEQYF. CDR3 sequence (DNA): TGTGCCAGCAGCGGGACACAGTACGAGCAGTACTTC.

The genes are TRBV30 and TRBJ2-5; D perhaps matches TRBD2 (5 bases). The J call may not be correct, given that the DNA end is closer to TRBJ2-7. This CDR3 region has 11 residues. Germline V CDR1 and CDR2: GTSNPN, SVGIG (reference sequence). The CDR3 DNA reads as TGTGCCTGGAGTAACGGGAACGAGCAGTACTTC. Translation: CAWSNGNEQYF.

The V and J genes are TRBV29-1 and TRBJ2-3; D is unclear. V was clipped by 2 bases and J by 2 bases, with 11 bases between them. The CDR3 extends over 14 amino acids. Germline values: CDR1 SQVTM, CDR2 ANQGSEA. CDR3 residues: CSVESSGYTDTQYF. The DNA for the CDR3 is TGCAGCGTTGAATCCTCCGGATACACAGATACGCAGTATTTT.

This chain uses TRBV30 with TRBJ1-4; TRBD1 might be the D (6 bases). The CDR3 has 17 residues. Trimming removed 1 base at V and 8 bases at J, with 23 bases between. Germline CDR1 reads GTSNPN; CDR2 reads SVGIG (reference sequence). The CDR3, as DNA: TGTGCCTGGAGTGCATCGAGCGGGACATCTACGAGGGAAAAACTGTTTTTT. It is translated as CAWSASSGTSTREKLFF.

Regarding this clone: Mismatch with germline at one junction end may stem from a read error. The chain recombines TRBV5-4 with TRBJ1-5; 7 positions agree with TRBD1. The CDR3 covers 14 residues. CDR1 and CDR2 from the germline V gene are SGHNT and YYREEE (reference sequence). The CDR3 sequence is CASSLEGAGQPRHF. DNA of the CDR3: TGTGCCAGCAGCTTGGAGGGGGCTGGTCAGCCCCGGCATTTT.

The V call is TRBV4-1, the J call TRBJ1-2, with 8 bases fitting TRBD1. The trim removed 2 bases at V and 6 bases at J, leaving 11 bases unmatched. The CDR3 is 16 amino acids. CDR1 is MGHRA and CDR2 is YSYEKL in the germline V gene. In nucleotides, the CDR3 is TGCGCCAGCAGCCAAACGATGGACAGGGACCGGCATGGCTACACCTTC. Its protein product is CASSQTMDRDRHGYTF.

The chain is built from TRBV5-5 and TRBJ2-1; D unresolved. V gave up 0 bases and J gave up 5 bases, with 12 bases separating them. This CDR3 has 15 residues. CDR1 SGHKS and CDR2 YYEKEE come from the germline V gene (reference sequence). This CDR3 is CASSLAPVANNEQFF. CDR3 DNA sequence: TGTGCCAGCAGCTTGGCCCCGGTCGCCAACAATGAGCAGTTCTTC. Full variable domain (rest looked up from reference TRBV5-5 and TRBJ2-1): DAGVTQSPTHLIKTRGQQVTLRCSPISGHKSVSWYQQVLGQGPQFIFQYYEKEERGRGNFPDRFSARQFPNYSSELNVNALLLGDSALYLCASSLAPVANNEQFFGPGTRLTVL.

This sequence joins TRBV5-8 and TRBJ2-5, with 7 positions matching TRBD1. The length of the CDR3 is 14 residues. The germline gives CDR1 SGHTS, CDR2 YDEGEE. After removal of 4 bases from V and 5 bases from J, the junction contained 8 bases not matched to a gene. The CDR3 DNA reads TGTGCCAGCAGCCACGGACAGGACGGGGAGACCCAGTACTTC. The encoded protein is CASSHGQDGETQYF. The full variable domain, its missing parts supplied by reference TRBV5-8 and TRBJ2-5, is EAGVTQSPTHLIKTRGQQATLRCSPISGHTSVYWYQQALGLGLQFLLWYDEGEERNRGNFPPRFSGRQFPNYSSELNVNALELEDSALYLCASSHGQDGETQYFGPGTRLLVL.

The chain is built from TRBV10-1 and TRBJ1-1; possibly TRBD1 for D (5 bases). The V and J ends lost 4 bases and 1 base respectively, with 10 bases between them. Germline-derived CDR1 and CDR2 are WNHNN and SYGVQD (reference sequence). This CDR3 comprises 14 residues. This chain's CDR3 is CASSVRGSNTEAFF. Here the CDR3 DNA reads TGCGCCAGCAGTGTTCGGGGGTCGAACACTGAAGCTTTCTTT.

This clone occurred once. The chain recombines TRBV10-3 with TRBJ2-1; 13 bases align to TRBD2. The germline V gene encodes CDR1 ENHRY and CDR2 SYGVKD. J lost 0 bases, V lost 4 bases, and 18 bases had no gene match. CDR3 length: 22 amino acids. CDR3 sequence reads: CAISVVGGATSGRPSSYNEQFF. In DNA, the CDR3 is TGTGCCATCAGTGTAGTAGGGGGCGCGACTAGCGGGAGGCCTAGCTCCTACAATGAGCAGTTCTTC.

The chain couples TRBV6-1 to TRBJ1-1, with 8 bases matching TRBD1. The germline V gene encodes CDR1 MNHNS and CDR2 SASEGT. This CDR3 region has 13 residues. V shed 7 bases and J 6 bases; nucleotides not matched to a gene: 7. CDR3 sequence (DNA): TGTGCCAGCAAGACAGGGGCGGTCGCTGAAGCTTTCTTT. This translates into CASKTGAVAEAFF.

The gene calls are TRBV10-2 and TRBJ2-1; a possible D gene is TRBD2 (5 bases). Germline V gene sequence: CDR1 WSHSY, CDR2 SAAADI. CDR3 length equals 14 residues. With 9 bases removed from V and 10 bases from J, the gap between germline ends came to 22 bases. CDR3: CASRGPLVIREQFF. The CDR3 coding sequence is TGCGCCAGTAGAGGGCCCTTGGTGATCCGGGAGCAGTTCTTC.